Below, one TCR beta chain is given with its context. The sample comes from a study of blood T cell repertoires in COVID-19. As for the study in general: The United States, Italy and Spain supplied acute and convalescent COVID-19 samples. The cDNA or gDNA used as material had been derived from T cells, B-cell-depleted T cells, or PBMCs.

Trimming shortened V by 0 bases and J by 5 bases, and 3 bases separated the two germline ends. The CDR3 has 12 residues. Under the authors' procedure: Researchers report that nucleated cell counts were estimated from reference gene primer amplification. Clones were read by immunoSEQ multiplex PCR, and TCRdb kept only the in-frame ones, dropping some. The V and J calls and clone size were taken over from that table, and D and trimming were inferred from the DNA. Of 250,000 or so clones detected, around 90% appear once; the ten largest clones hold approximately 1.4%. This clonotype was sampled from an elderly man with acute or convalescent COVID-19. The chain links TRBV12-3 or TRBV12-4 to TRBJ2-3; D ambiguous. Sequencing was performed on peripheral blood. CDR3 sequence: CASSLAQDTQYF. The CDR3 DNA reads TGTGCCAGCAGTTTAGCCCAAGATACGCAGTATTTT.